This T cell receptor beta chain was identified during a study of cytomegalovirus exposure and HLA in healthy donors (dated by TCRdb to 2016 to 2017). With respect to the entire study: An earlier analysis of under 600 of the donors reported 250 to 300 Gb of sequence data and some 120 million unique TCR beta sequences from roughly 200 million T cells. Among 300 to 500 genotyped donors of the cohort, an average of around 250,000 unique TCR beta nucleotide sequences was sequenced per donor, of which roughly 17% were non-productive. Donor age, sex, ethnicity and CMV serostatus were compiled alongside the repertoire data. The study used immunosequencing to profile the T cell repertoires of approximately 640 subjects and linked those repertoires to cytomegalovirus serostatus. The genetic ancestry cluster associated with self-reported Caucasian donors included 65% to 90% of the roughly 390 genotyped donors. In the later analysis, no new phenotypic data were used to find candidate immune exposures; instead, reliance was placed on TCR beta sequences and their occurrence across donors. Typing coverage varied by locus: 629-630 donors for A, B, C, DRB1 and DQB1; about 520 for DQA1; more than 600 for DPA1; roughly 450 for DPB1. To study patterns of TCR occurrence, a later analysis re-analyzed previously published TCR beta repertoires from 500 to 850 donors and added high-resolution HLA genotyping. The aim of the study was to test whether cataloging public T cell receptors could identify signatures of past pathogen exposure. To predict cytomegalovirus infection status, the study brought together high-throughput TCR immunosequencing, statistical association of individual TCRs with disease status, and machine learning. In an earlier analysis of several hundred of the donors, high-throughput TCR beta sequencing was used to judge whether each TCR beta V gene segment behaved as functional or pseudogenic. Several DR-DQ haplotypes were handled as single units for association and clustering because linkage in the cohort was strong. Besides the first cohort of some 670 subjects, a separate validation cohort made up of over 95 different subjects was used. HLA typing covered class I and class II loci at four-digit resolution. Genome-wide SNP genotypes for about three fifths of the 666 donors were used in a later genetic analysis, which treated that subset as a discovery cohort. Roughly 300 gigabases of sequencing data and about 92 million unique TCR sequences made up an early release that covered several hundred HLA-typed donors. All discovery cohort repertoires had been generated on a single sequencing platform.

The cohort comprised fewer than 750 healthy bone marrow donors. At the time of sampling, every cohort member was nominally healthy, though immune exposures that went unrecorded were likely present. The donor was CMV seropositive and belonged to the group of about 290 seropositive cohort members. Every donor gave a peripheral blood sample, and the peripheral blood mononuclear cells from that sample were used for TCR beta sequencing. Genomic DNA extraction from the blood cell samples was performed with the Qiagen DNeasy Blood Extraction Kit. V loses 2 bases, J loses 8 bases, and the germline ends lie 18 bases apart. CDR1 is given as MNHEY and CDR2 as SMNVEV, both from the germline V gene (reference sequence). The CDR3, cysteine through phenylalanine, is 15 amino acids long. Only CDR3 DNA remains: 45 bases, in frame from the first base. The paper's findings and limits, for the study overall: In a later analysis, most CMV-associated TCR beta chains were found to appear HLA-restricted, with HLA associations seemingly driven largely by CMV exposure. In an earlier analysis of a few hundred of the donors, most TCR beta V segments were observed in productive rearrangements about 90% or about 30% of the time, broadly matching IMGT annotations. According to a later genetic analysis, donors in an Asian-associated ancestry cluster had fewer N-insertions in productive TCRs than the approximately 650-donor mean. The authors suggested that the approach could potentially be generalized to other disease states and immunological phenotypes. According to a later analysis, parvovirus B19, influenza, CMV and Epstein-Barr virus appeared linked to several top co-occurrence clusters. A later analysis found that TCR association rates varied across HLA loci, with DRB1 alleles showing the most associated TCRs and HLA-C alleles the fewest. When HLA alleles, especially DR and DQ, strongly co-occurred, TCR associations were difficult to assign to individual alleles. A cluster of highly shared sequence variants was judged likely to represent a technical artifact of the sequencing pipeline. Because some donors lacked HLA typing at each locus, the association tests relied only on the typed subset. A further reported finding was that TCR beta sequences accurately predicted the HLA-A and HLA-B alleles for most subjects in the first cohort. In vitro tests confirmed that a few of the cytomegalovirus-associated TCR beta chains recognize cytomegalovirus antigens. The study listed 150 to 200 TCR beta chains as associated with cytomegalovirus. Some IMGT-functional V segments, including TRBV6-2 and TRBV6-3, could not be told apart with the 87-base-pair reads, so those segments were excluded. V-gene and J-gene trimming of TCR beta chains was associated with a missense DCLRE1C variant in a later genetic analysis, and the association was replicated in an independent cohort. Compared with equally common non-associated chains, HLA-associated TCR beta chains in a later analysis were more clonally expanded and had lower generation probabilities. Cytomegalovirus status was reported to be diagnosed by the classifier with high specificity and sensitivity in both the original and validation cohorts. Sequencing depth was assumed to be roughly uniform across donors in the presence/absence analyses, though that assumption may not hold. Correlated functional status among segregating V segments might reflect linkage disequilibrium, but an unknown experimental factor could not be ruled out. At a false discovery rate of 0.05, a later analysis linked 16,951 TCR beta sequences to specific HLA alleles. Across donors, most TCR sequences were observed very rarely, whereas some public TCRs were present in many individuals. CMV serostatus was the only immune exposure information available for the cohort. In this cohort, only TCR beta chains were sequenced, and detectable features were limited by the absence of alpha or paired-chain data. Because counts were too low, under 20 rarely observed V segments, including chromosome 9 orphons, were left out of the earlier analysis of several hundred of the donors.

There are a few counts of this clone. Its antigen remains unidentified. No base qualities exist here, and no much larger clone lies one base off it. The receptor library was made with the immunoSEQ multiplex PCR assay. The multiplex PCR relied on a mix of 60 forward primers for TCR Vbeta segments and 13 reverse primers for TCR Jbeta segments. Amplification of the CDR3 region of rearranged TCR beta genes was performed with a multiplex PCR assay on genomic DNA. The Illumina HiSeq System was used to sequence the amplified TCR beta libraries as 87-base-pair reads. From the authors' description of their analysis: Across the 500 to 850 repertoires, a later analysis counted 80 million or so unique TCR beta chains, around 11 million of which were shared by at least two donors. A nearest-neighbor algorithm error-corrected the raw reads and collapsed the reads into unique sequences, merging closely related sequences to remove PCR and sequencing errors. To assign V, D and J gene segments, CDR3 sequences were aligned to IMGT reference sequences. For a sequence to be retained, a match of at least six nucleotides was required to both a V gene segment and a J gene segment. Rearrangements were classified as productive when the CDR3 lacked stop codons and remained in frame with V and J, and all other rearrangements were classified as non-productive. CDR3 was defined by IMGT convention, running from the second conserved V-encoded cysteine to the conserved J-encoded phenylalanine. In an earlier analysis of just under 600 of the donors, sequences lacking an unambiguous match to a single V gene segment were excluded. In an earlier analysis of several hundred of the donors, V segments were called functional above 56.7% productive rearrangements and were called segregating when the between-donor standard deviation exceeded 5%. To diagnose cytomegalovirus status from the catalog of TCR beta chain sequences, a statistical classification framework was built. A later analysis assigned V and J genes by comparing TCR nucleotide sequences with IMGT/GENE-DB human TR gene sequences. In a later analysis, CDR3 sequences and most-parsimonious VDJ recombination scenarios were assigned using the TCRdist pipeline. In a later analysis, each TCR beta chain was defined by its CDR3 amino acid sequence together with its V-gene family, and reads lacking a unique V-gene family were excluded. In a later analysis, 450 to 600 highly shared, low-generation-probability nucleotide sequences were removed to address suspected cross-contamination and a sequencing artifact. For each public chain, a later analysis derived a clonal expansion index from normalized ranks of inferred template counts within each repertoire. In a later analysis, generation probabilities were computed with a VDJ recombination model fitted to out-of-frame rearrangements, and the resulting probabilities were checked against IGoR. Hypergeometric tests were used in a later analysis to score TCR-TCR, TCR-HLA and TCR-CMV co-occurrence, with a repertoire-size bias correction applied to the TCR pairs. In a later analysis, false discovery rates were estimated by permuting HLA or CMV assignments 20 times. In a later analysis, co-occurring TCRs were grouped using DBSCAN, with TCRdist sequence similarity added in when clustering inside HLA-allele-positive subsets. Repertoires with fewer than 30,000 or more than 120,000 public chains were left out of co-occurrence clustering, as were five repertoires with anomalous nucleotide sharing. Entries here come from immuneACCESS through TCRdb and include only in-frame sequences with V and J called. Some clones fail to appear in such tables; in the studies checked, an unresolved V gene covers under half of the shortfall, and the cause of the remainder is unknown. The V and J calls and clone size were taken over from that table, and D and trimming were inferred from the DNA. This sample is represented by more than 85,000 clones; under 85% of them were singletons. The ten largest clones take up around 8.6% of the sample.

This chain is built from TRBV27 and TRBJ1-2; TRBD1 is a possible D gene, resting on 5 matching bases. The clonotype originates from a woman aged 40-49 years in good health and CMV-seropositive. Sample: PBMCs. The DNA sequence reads TGTGCCAGCAGTTTAAGTTTTACAGGTGGACGCGGCTACACCTTC. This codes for CASSLSFTGGRGYTF.